These 15 T cell receptor beta chains were sequenced from one sample in a study of T cells in tumors after PD-1 blockade. The table came from immunoSEQ multiplex PCR; TCRdb's copy has only in-frame clones and leaves some out. This sample yields almost 35,000 clones, of which 73% are seen a single time; 40% belongs to the top ten. The sample here was PBMCs, taken after anti-PD-1 treatment. These receptors all come from a human donor with basal cell carcinoma.

The rearrangement links TRBV7-2 to TRBJ2-1; possible D gene TRBD2, 5 bases. The V end lost 5 bases, the J end lost 2 bases, and 10 bases lay between the germline ends. This CDR3 comprises 14 residues. Germline loops: CDR1 SGHTA, CDR2 FQGNSA. The CDR3 loop is CASSPRTAYNEQFF. CDR3 sequence (DNA): TGTGCCAGCAGCCCCCGGACTGCCTACAATGAGCAGTTCTTC.

This chain connects TRBV9 to TRBJ2-3, with D unresolved. Germline V CDR1 and CDR2: SGDLS, YYNGEE. The CDR3 extends over 14 amino acids. V lost 4 bases to trimming and J lost 4 bases, with 13 bases between them. CDR3 residues: CASSLRASSDTQYF. DNA of the CDR3: TGTGCCAGCAGCCTCCGGGCCAGCTCAGATACGCAGTATTTT.

The table lists this clone with a few counts. The CDR3 sequence: CASSEGTGSSGELFF. In DNA form, the CDR3 reads TGTGCCAGCAGTGAAGGGACAGGGTCTTCGGGGGAGCTGTTTTTT. The V call is TRBV2, the J call TRBJ2-2; 8 bases align to TRBD1. The CDR3 contains 15 residues. V shed 1 base and J 8 bases; nucleotides not matched to a gene: 6. In germline, CDR1 is SNHLY, CDR2 FYNNEI.

The chain carries TRBV6-6 and TRBJ1-5; D is perhaps TRBD1 (6 bases). The CDR3 consists of 15 residues. With 4 bases removed from V and 2 bases from J, the gap between germline ends came to 12 bases. Germline V gene data show CDR1 as MNHNY and CDR2 as SVGAGI (reference sequence). The CDR3 loop reads CASSFSGDRNQPQHF. The DNA for the CDR3 is TGTGCCAGCAGTTTTTCAGGGGACCGCAATCAGCCCCAGCATTTT.

The J gene is TRBJ1-4, the V gene TRBV11-3; D not resolved. CDR1 is SGHNT, CDR2 YENEEA, per germline. There are 13 residues in the CDR3. V was cut by 5 bases and J by 8 bases, with 12 bases left in between. In nucleotides, the CDR3 is TGTGCCAGCAGCGAGGGCAGGTCGGAAAAACTGTTTTTT. It translates to CASSEGRSEKLFF.

CDR3 nucleotides: TGTGCCTGGATAGGAAAACTAGCCATCAACAATGAGCAGTTCTTC. Protein: CAWIGKLAINNEQFF. J is TRBJ2-1 and V is TRBV30; a possible D gene is TRBD2 (6 bases). V was shortened by 4 bases and J by 5 bases, with 18 bases between the two germline ends. Germline V gene lookup returns CDR1 GTSNPN and CDR2 SVGIG (reference sequence). The CDR3 runs 15 residues.

The V call is TRBV7-3, the J call TRBJ2-1, with 12 bases matching TRBD2. Germline loops: CDR1 SGHTA, CDR2 FQGTGA. This CDR3 has 15 amino acids. Germline trimming cut 4 bases from V and 6 bases from J; bases unmatched to any gene: 4. The CDR3 region is CASSSTSGSRNEQFF. In nucleotides, the CDR3 is TGTGCCAGCAGCTCGACTAGCGGGAGCCGCAATGAGCAGTTCTTC.

The chain couples TRBV4-2 to TRBJ2-1, with 9 positions matching TRBD2. The CDR3 consists of 19 residues. Per germline, CDR1 LGHNA and CDR2 YNFKEQ. Unmatched junction bases numbered 18, after V lost 1 base and J lost 8 bases. The CDR3 loop is CASSQVEVFRAGGFDEQFF. The DNA for the CDR3 is TGTGCCAGCAGCCAAGTTGAGGTTTTTCGAGCGGGAGGATTCGATGAGCAGTTCTTC.

The chain employs TRBV19 and TRBJ2-7, with 11 bases that match TRBD2. After removal of 1 base from V and 3 bases from J, the junction contained 2 bases not matched to a gene. This CDR3 has 15 amino acids. Germline V lookup: CDR1 LNHDA, CDR2 SQIVND (reference sequence). This CDR3 is CASSIAGLAGYEQYF. CDR3 DNA sequence: TGTGCCAGTAGTATAGCTGGACTAGCGGGCTACGAGCAGTACTTC. Looking up the rest from reference TRBV19 and TRBJ2-7 gives the full variable domain: DGGITQSPKYLFRKEGQNVTLSCEQNLNHDAMYWYRQDPGQGLRLIYYSQIVNDFQKGDIAEGYSVSREKKESFPLTVTSAQKNPTAFYLCASSIAGLAGYEQYFGPGTRLTVT.

The chain joins TRBV6-2 or TRBV6-3 to TRBJ2-6; the D is unclear. Germline V gene sequence: CDR1 MNHEY, CDR2 SVGEGT. CDR3 length equals 15 residues. Between the trimmed V and J ends, which lost 2 bases and 2 bases, there was a span of 7 bases. Here the CDR3 reads CASSYGSPGANVLTF. CDR3 sequence (DNA): TGTGCCAGCAGTTACGGAAGCCCTGGGGCCAACGTCCTGACTTTC.

The genes are TRBV11-3 and TRBJ2-1; the D gene could be TRBD1 or TRBD2 (5 bases each). CDR1 is SGHNT, CDR2 YENEEA, per germline. V lost 5 bases and J lost 0, with 11 bases in between. The CDR3 has 15 amino acids. This CDR3 reads CASSPLGDSYNEQFF. CDR3 coding DNA: TGTGCCAGCAGCCCCCTGGGGGACTCCTACAATGAGCAGTTCTTC.

The DNA of the CDR3 is TGTGCCAGCAGCCACGGACTAGCGGGGGGGCCGGCTGGCACCGGGGAGCTGTTTTTT. It encodes CASSHGLAGGPAGTGELFF. The chain carries TRBV3-1 (or the pseudogene TRBV3-2) and TRBJ2-2; 15 positions agree with TRBD2. The CDR3 is 19 amino acids. Germline assignment: CDR1 LGHDT and CDR2 YNNKEL (reference sequence). Germline trimming cut 3 bases from V and 4 bases from J; bases unmatched to any gene: 9.

The chain carries TRBV7-9 and TRBJ2-1; 7 bases fit TRBD2. Looked up from germline, CDR1 is SEHNR and CDR2 is FQNEAQ (reference sequence). V trimming: 7 bases; J trimming: 4 bases; junction bases outside the gene matches: 4. The length of the CDR3 is 13 residues. The CDR3 is CASNSGLYNEQFF. The DNA of the CDR3 is TGTGCCAGCAACTCGGGACTATACAATGAGCAGTTCTTC.

The rearrangement uses TRBV6-1 and TRBJ2-4, with D possibly being TRBD1 (6 bases). Per the germline V gene, CDR1 is MNHNS and CDR2 is SASEGT. The CDR3 is made up of 16 amino acids. Trimming removed 4 bases at V and 8 bases at J, with 21 bases between. The DNA of the CDR3 is TGTGCCAGCAGTGGATTGACAGGCCCCGGGATCCACATTCAGTACTTC. The encoded protein is CASSGLTGPGIHIQYF.

This chain joins TRBV6-5 and TRBJ1-3, with D perhaps matching TRBD1 (6 bases). Germline V gives CDR1 MNHEY, CDR2 SVGAGI. CDR3 length equals 15 residues. The V and J ends lost 6 bases and 2 bases respectively, with 14 bases between them. CDR3: CASSKPGTPGNTIYF. CDR3 bases: TGTGCCAGCAGCAAACCCGGGACACCTGGAAACACCATATATTTT.